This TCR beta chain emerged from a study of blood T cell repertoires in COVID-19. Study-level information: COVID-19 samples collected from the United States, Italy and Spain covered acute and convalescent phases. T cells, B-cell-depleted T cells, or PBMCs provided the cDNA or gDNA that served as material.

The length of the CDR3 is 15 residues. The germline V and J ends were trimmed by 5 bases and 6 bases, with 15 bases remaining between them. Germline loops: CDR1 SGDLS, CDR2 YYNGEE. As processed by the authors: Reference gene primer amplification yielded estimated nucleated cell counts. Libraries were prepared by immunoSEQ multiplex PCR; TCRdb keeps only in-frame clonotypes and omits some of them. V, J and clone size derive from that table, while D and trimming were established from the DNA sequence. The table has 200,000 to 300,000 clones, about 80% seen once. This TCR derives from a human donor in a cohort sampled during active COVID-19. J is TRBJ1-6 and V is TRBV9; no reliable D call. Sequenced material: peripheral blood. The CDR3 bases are TGTGCCAGCAGTTCTTCCGGGTCCCTTAATTCACCCCTCCACTTT. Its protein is CASSSSGSLNSPLHF.